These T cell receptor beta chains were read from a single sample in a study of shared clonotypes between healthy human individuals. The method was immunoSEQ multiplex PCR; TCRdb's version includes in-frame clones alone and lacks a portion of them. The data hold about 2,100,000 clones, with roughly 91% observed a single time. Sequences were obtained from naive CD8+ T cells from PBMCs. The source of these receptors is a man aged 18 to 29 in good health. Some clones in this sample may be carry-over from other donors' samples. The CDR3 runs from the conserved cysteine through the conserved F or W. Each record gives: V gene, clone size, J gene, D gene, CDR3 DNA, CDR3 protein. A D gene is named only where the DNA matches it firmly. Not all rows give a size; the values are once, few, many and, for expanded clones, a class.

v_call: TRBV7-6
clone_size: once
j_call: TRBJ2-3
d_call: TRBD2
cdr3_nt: TGTGCCAGCAGTTCCTTGGGGGAGGGCCTCCCAGATACGCAGTATTTT
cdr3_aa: CASSSLGEGLPDTQYF

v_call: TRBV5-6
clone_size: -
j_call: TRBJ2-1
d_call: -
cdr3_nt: TGTGCCAGCAGCTTGGAAGTACGGCCGGCTAGCTCCTACAATGAGCAGTTCTTC
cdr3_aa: CASSLEVRPASSYNEQFF

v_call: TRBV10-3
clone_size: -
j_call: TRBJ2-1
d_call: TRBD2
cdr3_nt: TGTGCCATCAGTGAGGGGAGGGAGTACAATGAGCAGTTCTTC
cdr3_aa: CAISEGREYNEQFF

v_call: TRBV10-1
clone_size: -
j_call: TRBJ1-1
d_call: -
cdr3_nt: TGCGCCAGCAGTGAGACAGAGAACACTGAAGCTTTCTTT
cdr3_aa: CASSETENTEAFF

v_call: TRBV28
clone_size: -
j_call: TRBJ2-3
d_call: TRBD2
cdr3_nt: TGTGCCAGCAGCGCGGGGGGGAGCACAGATACGCAGTATTTT
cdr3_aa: CASSAGGSTDTQYF

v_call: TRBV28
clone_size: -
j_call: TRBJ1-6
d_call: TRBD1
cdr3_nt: TGTGCCAGCAGTTCGGACAGGATGGATGGATCACCCCTCCACTTT
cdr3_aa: CASSSDRMDGSPLHF

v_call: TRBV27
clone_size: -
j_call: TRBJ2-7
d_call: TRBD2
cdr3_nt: TGTGCCAGCAGTTTAGGGGCTAGCGGCTACGAGCAGTACTTC
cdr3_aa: CASSLGASGYEQYF

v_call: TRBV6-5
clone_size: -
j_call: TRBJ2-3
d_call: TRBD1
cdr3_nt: TGTGCCAGCAGCCCGGGACAGGGGAGAGCAGATACGCAGTATTTT
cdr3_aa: CASSPGQGRADTQYF

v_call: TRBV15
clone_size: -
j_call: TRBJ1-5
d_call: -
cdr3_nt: TGTGCCACCAGCAGAGGAGGGCGTAGCAATCAGCCCCAGCATTTT
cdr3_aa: CATSRGGRSNQPQHF

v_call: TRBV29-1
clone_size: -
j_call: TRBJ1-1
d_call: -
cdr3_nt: TGCAGCGCCAAGCAGGGGACAATCACTGAAGCTTTCTTT
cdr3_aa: CSAKQGTITEAFF

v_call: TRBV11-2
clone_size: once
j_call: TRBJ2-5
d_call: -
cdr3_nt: TGTGCCAGCAGCTCCAGGCAGCAAGAGACCCAGTACTTC
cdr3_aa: CASSSRQQETQYF

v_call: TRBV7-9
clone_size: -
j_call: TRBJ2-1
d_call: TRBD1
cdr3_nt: TGTGCCAGCAGCTCCAACAGGGGCAATGAGCAGTTCTTC
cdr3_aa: CASSSNRGNEQFF

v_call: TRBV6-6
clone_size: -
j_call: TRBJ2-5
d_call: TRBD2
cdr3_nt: TGTGCCAGCAGTGACGGACTAGGTGAGACCCAGTACTTC
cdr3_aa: CASSDGLGETQYF

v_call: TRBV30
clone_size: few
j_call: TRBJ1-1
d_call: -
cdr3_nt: TGTGCCTGGAGTGTTCAGGGCGACACTGAAGCTTTCTTT
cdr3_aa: CAWSVQGDTEAFF

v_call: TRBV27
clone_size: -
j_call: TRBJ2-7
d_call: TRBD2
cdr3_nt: TGTGCCACCAGGTTGAAGACTAGCGGATATTCCTACGAGCAGTACTTC
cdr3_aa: CATRLKTSGYSYEQYF

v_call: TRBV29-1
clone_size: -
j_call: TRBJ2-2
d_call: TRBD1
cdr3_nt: TGCAGCGCCCGACAGGGGTCCGGGGAGCTGTTTTTT
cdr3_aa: CSARQGSGELFF